These 7 T cell receptor beta chains came from one sample sequenced in a study of CD8 T cells in Susac syndrome. A quantity of about 0.5 to 1 ug RNA underwent reverse transcription using random hexamers. TCRdb analysed the immunoSEQ multiplex PCR reads with MiXCR anew, one entry per CDR3 protein. The table records approximately 90,000 distinct CDR3 sequences, approximately 92% of them present only once. The sample consisted of CD8+ T cells from PBMCs. Receptors originate from a human donor in good health.

The genes are TRBV3-1 and TRBJ2-1, with 11 bases matching TRBD2. The germline V gene encodes CDR1 LGHDT and CDR2 YNNKEL (reference sequence). CDR3 length equals 16 residues. The V segment lost 7 bases and the J segment 1 base; nucleotides outside the gene matches: 6. This CDR3 reads CASNLAGGGSYNEQFF. The DNA for the CDR3 is TGTGCCAGCAACCTAGCGGGGGGAGGATCCTACAATGAGCAGTTCTTC.

The chain uses TRBV3-1 and TRBJ2-1, with TRBD1 as a possible D gene (5 bases). There are 14 residues in the CDR3. Germline V lookup: CDR1 LGHDT, CDR2 YNNKEL (reference sequence). V lost 0 bases and J lost 3, with 6 bases in between. The CDR3 reads CASSQEDIYNEQFF. As DNA, the CDR3 is TGTGCCAGCAGCCAAGAGGACATCTACAATGAGCAGTTCTTC.

The sample holds one count of this clonotype. The CDR3 spells CASSLGGQGASGYTF. Here the CDR3 DNA reads TGTGCCAGCAGCTTAGGCGGACAGGGGGCGAGCGGCTACACCTTC. V and J are TRBV13 and TRBJ1-2; TRBD1 matches 11 bases. Unmatched junction bases numbered 5, after V lost 0 bases and J lost 8 bases. Germline assignment: CDR1 PRHDT and CDR2 FYEKMQ (reference sequence). This CDR3 spans 15 amino acids.

The rearrangement joins TRBV20-1 to TRBJ1-6; D is possibly TRBD1 (6 bases). Germline V gene lookup returns CDR1 DFQATT and CDR2 SNEGSKA (reference sequence). The CDR3 length is 15 residues. Trimming took off 5 bases at V and 9 bases at J, with 20 bases between the two ends. The CDR3 DNA follows: TGCAGTGCTCTCAACAGGGAGGGACTTTCTTCACCCCTCCACTTT. It specifies CSALNREGLSSPLHF.

The chain is built from TRBV19 and TRBJ1-5; D uncertain. Germline values: CDR1 LNHDA, CDR2 SQIVND (reference sequence). This CDR3 is built from 14 residues. Deletions cut 5 bases from V and 0 bases from J, with 8 bases between. CDR3: CASSGIYSNQPQHF. CDR3 coding DNA: TGTGCCAGTAGTGGAATTTATAGCAATCAGCCCCAGCATTTT. Drawing the rest from reference TRBV19 and TRBJ1-5, the complete variable domain is DGGITQSPKYLFRKEGQNVTLSCEQNLNHDAMYWYRQDPGQGLRLIYYSQIVNDFQKGDIAEGYSVSREKKESFPLTVTSAQKNPTAFYLCASSGIYSNQPQHFGDGTRLSIL.

This chain uses TRBV3-1 with TRBJ2-2, with 7 bases matching TRBD1. The CDR3 length is 19 residues. Germline V gene sequence: CDR1 LGHDT, CDR2 YNNKEL (reference sequence). V lost 3 bases, J lost 1 base, and 14 bases stayed unmatched. The CDR3 spells CASSHLAWTGRKNTGELFF. The CDR3 DNA follows: TGTGCCAGCAGCCACCTTGCCTGGACAGGCCGCAAGAACACCGGGGAGCTGTTTTTT. Filled out from reference TRBV3-1 and TRBJ2-2, the complete variable domain reads DTAVSQTPKYLVTQMGNDKSIKCEQNLGHDTMYWYKQDSKKFLKIMFSYNNKELIINETVPNRFSPKSPDKAHLNLHINSLELGDSAVYFCASSHLAWTGRKNTGELFFGEGSRLTVL.

This rearrangement joins TRBV5-1 to TRBJ1-1, with a weak D call TRBD1 (5 bases). Trimming stripped 0 bases from V and 0 bases from J, with 9 bases between. Looked up from germline, CDR1 is SGHRS and CDR2 is YFSETQ. There are 15 residues in the CDR3. CDR3 residues: CASSLDGGVNTEAFF. CDR3 in DNA: TGCGCCAGCAGCTTGGATGGAGGGGTGAACACTGAAGCTTTCTTT.